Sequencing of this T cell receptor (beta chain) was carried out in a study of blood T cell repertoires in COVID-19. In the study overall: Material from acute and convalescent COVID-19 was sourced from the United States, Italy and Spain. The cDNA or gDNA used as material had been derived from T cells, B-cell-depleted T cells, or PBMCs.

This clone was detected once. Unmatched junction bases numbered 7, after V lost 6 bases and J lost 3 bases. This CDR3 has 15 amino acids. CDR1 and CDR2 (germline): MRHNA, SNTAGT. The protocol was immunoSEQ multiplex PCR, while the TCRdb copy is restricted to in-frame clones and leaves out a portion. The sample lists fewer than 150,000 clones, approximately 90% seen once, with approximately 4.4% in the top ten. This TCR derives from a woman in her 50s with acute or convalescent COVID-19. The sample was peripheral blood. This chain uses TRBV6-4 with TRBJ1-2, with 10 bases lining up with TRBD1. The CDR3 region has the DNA TGTGCCAGCAGCGACCCGGGACAGGGGCACTATGGCTACACCTTC. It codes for CASSDPGQGHYGYTF.